This is a list of T cell receptor beta chains from one sample in a study of cytomegalovirus exposure and HLA in healthy donors. Assay: immunoSEQ multiplex PCR; the TCRdb copy retains only in-frame clones and omits some. This sample has about 190,000 clones, with about 83% found just once. The sample taken for sequencing was PBMCs. The receptors come from a man in his forties in good health and CMV-seropositive. The conserved cysteine and the conserved F or W are not part of the CDR3 here.

j_call,v_call,cdr3_aa
TRBJ2-7,TRBV27,ASSHQGPYEQY
TRBJ2-5,TRBV7-2,ASSRDTSQETQY
TRBJ2-5,TRBV5-6,ASSLGTSGRVGAETQY
TRBJ2-2,TRBV6-5,ASSGQGSTGELF
TRBJ1-3,TRBV2,ASSEAGGSGNTIY
TRBJ1-3,TRBV4-2,ASSQDMIGGVGNTIY
TRBJ2-7,TRBV9,ASSVAEQGLYEQY
TRBJ2-7,TRBV11-3,ASSLRAGVYEQY
TRBJ2-3,TRBV30,AWSVLAGARATDTQY
TRBJ2-7,TRBV6-1,ASTTGGGYEQY
TRBJ1-3,TRBV4-3,ASSRFLGQGDSGNTIY
TRBJ1-2,TRBV18,ASSPGRDGYT
TRBJ2-5,TRBV2,ASRGQVGETQY
TRBJ2-1,TRBV6-6,ASIPTSVHNEQF
TRBJ2-7,TRBV6-1,ASTQIPTGNHEQY
TRBJ2-1,TRBV2,ATQGGYNEQF
NA,TRBV7-9,ASSLASSGGRNYEQY
TRBJ2-3,TRBV20-1,SAPGDTQY
TRBJ2-7,TRBV7-2,ASSLTGTSSYEQY
TRBJ2-5,TRBV4-1,ASSQGLVETQY
TRBJ2-5,TRBV19,ASSQGLQETQY
TRBJ1-1,TRBV2,ASSGKQGSLNTEAF
TRBJ2-7,TRBV30,AWSVGGGGYEQY
TRBJ2-5,TRBV2,ASSGANREETQY
TRBJ1-5,TRBV19,ASQPGLQSQYQPQH
TRBJ2-7,TRBV2,ASRPGHRTSYEQY
TRBJ2-1,TRBV30,AAQGSGPYNEQF
TRBJ2-2,TRBV27,ASSWGGTGELF
TRBJ2-4,TRBV5-4,TYREFAKNIQY
TRBJ1-2,TRBV11-2,ASSLVTGHYT
TRBJ2-1,TRBV7-9,ASSLSGTAVWQF